The table lists the clone carrying this T cell receptor beta chain with many counts. Time point denoted: sample taken at primary tumor resection. Sequencing of whole RNA from tumor, nontumor lung or frozen PBMC involved no sorting. Samples were donated by 72 untreated early-stage non-small cell lung cancer patients. This record comes from a study of spatial heterogeneity in lung cancer. In the study overall: The library had UMIs, and each TCR and UMI pair averaged more than ten raw reads.

Germline CDR1 SGHAT, CDR2 FQNNGV. The CDR3 sequence is 14 residues long. V was trimmed by 5 bases and J by 4 bases, leaving 12 bases between them. TCR cDNA molecules each had a unique molecular identifier. TCRdb redid the calling of the 5' RACE reads with MiXCR, one entry per CDR3 protein. This sample has several thousand distinct CDR3 sequences, with 5.4% found just once. This chain joins TRBV11-2 and TRBJ2-1, with D perhaps TRBD2 (6 bases). The sample consisted of normal lung tissue next to the tumor, taken at surgery. This sequence originates from a female donor with early-stage non-small cell lung cancer. Here the CDR3 reads CASSEDYQYNEQFF. CDR3 coding DNA: TGTGCCAGCAGCGAGGACTACCAGTACAATGAGCAGTTCTTC.